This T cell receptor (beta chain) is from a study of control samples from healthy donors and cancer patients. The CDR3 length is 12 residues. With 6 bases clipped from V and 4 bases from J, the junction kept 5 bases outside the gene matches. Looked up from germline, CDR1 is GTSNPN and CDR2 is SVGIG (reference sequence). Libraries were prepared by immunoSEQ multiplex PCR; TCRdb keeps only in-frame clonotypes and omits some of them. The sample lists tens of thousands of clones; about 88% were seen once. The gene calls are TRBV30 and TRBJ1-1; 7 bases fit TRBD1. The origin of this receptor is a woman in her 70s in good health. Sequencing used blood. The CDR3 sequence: CACDRVGTEAFF. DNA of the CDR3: TGTGCCTGCGACAGGGTGGGCACTGAAGCTTTCTTT.